The present T cell receptor (beta chain) was sequenced within a study of T cells expressing NK-cell markers. Overall study: Out of eight donors sequenced, seven tested HCMV-seropositive and the remaining one seronegative. Whole-study results and caveats: Where a handful of donors were concerned, these clonotypes also led the CD3+CD56-NKG2C+ fraction.

Concerning this clonotype itself: Its antigen is not identified.

The length of the CDR3 is 19 residues. In germline, CDR1 is MGHRA, CDR2 YSYEKL. The TCR beta cDNA came from 5'RACE template switching with UMIs. TCRdb re-called the 5' RACE reads, yielding one record per CDR3 amino acid sequence without DNA. In all, the sample yields 200,000 to 300,000 distinct CDR3 sequences. Sequenced sample: blood T cells: a sorted CD56 or NKG2C T cell subset, CD4+ or CD8+ T cells, or bulk PBMC T cells (not recorded which). This clonotype was obtained from a woman aged 18 to 75 in good health. This chain joins TRBV4-1 and TRBJ2-6; with no DNA, the TCRdb D assignment of TRBD2 cannot be verified. This CDR3 is CASSQDLTSGGAGANVLTF.